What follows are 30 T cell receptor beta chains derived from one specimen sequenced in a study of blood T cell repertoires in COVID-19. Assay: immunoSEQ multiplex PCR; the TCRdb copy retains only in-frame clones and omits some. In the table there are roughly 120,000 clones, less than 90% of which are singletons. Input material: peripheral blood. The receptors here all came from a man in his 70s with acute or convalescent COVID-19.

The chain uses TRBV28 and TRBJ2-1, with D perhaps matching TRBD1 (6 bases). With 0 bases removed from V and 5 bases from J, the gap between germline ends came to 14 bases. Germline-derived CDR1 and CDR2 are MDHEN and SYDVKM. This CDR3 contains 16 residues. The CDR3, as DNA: TGTGCCAGCAGTTTATGGGGTCAAGGACAGAACAATGAGCAGTTCTTC. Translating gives CASSLWGQGQNNEQFF.

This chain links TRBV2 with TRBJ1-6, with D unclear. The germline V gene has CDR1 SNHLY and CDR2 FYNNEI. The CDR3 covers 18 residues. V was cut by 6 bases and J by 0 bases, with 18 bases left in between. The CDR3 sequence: CASSRKVGRSSYNSPLHF. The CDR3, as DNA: TGTGCCAGCAGCAGAAAAGTAGGGAGAAGCTCCTATAATTCACCCCTCCACTTT. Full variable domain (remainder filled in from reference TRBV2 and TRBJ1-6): EPEVTQTPSHQVTQMGQEVILRCVPISNHLYFYWYRQILGQKVEFLVSFYNNEISEKSEIFDDQFSVERPDGSNFTLKIRSTKLEDSAMYFCASSRKVGRSSYNSPLHFGNGTRLTVT.

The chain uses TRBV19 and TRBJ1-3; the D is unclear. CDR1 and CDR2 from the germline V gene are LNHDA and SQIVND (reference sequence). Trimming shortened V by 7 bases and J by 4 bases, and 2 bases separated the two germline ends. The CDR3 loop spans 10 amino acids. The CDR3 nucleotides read TGTGCCAGTATAGGAAACACCATATATTTT. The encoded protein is CASIGNTIYF.

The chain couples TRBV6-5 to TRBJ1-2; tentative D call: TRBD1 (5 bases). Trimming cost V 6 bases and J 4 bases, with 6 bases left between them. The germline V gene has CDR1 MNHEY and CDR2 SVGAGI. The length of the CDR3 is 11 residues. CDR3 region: CASSQGYGYTF. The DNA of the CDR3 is TGTGCCAGCAGCCAGGGCTATGGCTACACCTTC.

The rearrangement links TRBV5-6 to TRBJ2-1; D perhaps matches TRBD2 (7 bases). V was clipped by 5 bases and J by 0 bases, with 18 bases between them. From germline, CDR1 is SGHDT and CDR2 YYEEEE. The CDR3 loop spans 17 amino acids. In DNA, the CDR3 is TGTGCCAGCAGTGCCCTGGGGGGGCCAAGCTCCTACAATGAGCAGTTCTTC. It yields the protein CASSALGGPSSYNEQFF.

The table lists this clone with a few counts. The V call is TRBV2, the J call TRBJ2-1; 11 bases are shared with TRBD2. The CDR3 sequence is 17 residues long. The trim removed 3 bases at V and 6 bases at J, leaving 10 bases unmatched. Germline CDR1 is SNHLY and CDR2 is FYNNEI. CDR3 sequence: CASSESLGLAEANEQFF. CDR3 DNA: TGTGCCAGCAGTGAGAGCCTGGGACTAGCGGAGGCCAATGAGCAGTTCTTC.

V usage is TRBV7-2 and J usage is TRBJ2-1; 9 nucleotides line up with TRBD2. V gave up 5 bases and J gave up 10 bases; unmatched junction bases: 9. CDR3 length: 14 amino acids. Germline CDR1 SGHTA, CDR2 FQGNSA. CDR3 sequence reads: CASSVSGGGGEQFF. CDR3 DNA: TGTGCCAGCAGCGTTAGCGGGGGTGGCGGAGAGCAGTTCTTC.

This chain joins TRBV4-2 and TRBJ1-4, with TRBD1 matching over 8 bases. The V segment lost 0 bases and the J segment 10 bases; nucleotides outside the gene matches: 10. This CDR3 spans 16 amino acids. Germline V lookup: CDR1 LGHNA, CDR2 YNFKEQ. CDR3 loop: CASSQDPQGARGKLFF. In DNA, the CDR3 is TGTGCCAGCAGCCAAGACCCCCAGGGGGCGCGGGGAAAACTGTTTTTT.

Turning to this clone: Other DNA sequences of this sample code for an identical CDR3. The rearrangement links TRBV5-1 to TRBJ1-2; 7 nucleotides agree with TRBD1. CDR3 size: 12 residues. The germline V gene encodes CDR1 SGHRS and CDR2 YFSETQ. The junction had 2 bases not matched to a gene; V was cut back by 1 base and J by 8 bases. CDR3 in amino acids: CASSLTGEGYTF. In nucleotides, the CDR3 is TGCGCCAGCAGCTTGACAGGGGAGGGCTACACCTTC.

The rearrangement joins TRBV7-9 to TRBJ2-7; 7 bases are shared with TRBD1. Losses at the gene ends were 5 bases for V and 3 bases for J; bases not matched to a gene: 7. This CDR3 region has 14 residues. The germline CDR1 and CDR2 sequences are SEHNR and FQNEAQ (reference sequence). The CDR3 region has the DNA TGTGCCAGCAGCGAATGGGACAGAGACTACGAGCAGTACTTC. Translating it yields CASSEWDRDYEQYF.

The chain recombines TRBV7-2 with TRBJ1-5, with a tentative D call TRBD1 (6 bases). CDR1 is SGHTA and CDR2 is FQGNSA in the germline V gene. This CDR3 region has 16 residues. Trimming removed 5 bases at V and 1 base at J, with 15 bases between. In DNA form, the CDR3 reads TGTGCCAGCAGCCCCCGACCCACAGGGAGCAATCAGCCCCAGCATTTT. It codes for CASSPRPTGSNQPQHF.

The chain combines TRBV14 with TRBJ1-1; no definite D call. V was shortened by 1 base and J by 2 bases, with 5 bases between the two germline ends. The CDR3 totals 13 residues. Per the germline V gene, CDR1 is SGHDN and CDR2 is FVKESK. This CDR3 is CASSQVLNTEAFF. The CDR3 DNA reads TGTGCCAGCAGCCAAGTCCTAAACACTGAAGCTTTCTTT.

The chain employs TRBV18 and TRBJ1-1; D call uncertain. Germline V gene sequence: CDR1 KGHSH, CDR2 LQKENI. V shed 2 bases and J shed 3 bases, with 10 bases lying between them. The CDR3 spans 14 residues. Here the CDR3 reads CASSPGIGDTEAFF. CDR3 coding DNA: TGTGCCAGCTCACCAGGCATTGGAGACACTGAAGCTTTCTTT.

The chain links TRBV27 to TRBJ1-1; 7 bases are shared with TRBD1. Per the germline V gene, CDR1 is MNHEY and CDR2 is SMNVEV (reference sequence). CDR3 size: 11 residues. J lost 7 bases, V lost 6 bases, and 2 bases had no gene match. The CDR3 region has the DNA TGTGCCAGCAGGCGACAGGGTGAAGCTTTCTTT. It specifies CASRRQGEAFF.

CDR3 amino acids: CASSPSRGRTNIQYF. The CDR3, as DNA: TGCGCCAGCAGTCCTTCAAGGGGGCGGACAAACATTCAGTACTTC. The chain couples TRBV10-1 to TRBJ2-4; 7 bases line up with TRBD1. Germline values: CDR1 WNHNN, CDR2 SYGVQD (reference sequence). Unmatched junction bases numbered 10, after V lost 5 bases and J lost 6 bases. The CDR3 runs 15 residues.

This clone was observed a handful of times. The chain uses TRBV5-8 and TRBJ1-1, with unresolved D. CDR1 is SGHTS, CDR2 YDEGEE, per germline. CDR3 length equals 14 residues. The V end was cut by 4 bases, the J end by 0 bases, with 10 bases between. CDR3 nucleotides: TGTGCCAGCAGCCAGAGGGAGATGAACACTGAAGCTTTCTTT. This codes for CASSQREMNTEAFF. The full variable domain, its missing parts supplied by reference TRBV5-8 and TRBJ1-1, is EAGVTQSPTHLIKTRGQQATLRCSPISGHTSVYWYQQALGLGLQFLLWYDEGEERNRGNFPPRFSGRQFPNYSSELNVNALELEDSALYLCASSQREMNTEAFFGQGTRLTVV.

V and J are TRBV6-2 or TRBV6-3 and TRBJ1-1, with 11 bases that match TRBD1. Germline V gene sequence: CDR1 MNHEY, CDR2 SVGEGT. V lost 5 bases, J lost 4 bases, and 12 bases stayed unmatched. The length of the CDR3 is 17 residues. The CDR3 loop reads CASSDLVTGTGGTEAFF. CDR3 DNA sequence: TGTGCCAGCAGTGATCTCGTCACCGGGACAGGGGGCACTGAAGCTTTCTTT.

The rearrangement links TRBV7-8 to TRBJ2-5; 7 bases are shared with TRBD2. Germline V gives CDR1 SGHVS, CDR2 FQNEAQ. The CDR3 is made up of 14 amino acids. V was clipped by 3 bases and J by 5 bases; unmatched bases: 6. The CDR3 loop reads CASSLGGWKETQYF. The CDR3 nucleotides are TGTGCCAGCAGCTTGGGAGGGTGGAAGGAGACCCAGTACTTC. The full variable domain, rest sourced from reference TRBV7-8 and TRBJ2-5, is GAGVSQSPRYKVAKRGQDVALRCDPISGHVSLFWYQQALGQGPEFLTYFQNEAQLDKSGLPSDRFFAERPEGSVSTLKIQRTQQEDSAVYLCASSLGGWKETQYFGPGTRLLVL.

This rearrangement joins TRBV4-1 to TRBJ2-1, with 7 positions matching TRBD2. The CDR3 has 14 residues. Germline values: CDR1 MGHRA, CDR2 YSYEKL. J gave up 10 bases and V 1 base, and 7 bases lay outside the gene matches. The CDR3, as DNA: TGCGCCAGCAGCCAAGTGGGGGGGGGAGCGGAGCAGTTCTTC. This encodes CASSQVGGGAEQFF.

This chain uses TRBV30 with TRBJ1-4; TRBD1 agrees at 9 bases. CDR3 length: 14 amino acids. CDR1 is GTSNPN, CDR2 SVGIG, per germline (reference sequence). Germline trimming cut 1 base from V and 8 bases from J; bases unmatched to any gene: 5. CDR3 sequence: CAWSGGQGREKLFF. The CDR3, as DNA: TGTGCCTGGAGTGGGGGACAGGGTCGGGAAAAACTGTTTTTT.

The CDR3 nucleotides are TGTGCCAGCAGTAACAGGGGGCAGGCCGGGGAGCTGTTTTTT. Its protein is CASSNRGQAGELFF. V is TRBV9 and J is TRBJ2-2; 9 nucleotides align to TRBD1. V trimming: 5 bases; J trimming: 6 bases; junction bases outside the gene matches: 5. CDR1 SGDLS and CDR2 YYNGEE come from the germline V gene. The CDR3 sequence is 14 residues long.

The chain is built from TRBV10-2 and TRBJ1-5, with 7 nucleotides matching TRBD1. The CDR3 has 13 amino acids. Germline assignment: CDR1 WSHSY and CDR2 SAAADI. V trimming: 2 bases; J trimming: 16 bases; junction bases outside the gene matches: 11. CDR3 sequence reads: CASSEGGTGVVHF. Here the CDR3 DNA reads TGCGCCAGCAGTGAGGGTGGAACAGGGGTGGTTCATTTT.

The CDR3 spells CATSPRGRATNEKLFF. CDR3 DNA: TGTGCCACCTCGCCGAGGGGGCGTGCAACTAATGAAAAACTGTTTTTT. The chain recombines TRBV2 with TRBJ1-4; TRBD1 matches 7 bases. The junction had 11 bases not matched to a gene; V was cut back by 10 bases and J by 0 bases. The CDR3 contains 16 residues. CDR1 SNHLY and CDR2 FYNNEI come from the germline V gene.

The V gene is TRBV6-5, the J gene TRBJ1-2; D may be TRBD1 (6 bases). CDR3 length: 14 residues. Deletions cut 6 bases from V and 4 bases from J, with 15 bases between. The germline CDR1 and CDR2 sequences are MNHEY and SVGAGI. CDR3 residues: CASSPGHSLYGYTF. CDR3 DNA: TGTGCCAGCAGCCCGGGACATTCCCTCTATGGCTACACCTTC.

Here the CDR3 reads CASSLNDRDRGLFF. The CDR3 region has the DNA TGTGCCAGCAGCCTAAATGACCGGGACAGGGGACTGTTTTTT. The chain is built from TRBV11-2 and TRBJ1-4; 10 nucleotides match TRBD1. Trimming at V came to 5 bases and at J to 13 bases, leaving 10 bases not matched to a gene. The CDR3 is 14 residues long. The germline gives CDR1 SGHAT, CDR2 FQNNGV.

The CDR3 sequence is CASSLAADRGGYTF. For the CDR3, the DNA is TGTGCCAGCAGCTTAGCGGCGGACAGAGGTGGCTACACCTTC. The chain joins TRBV7-9 to TRBJ1-2; weak D call: TRBD1 (6 bases). V was pared by 0 bases and J by 7 bases, with 12 bases between. This CDR3 region has 14 residues. CDR1 SEHNR and CDR2 FQNEAQ come from the germline V gene (reference sequence).

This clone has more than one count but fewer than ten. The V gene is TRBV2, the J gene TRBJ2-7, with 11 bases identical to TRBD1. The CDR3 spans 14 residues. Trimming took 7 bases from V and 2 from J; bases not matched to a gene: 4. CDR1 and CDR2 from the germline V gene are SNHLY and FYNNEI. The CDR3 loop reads CASKGGQGAYEQYF. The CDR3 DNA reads TGTGCCAGCAAAGGGGGACAGGGGGCCTACGAGCAGTACTTC.

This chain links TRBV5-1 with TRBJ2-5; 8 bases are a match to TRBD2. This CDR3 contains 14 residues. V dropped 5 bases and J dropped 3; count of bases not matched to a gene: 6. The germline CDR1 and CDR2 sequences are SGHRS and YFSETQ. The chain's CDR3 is CASRPGLGKETQYF. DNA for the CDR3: TGCGCCAGCAGGCCGGGACTAGGGAAAGAGACCCAGTACTTC.

The CDR3 is CASSARLVSHEQYF. The CDR3 DNA follows: TGTGCCAGCAGCGCACGACTAGTAAGCCACGAGCAGTACTTC. This chain joins TRBV7-2 and TRBJ2-7, with D tentatively TRBD2 (6 bases). The CDR3 loop spans 14 amino acids. CDR1 is SGHTA and CDR2 is FQGNSA in the germline V gene. Trimming removed 5 bases from V and 5 bases from J, with 16 bases in between.

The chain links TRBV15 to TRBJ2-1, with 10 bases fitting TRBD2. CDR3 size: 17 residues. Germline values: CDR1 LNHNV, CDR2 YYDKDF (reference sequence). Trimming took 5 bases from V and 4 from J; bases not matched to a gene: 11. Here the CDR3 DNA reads TGTGCCACCAGCCCCCACGGGGCTAGCGGGGGATACAATGAGCAGTTCTTC. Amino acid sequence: CATSPHGASGGYNEQFF. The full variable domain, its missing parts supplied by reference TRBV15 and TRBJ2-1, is DAMVIQNPRYQVTQFGKPVTLSCSQTLNHNVMYWYQQKSSQAPKLLFHYYDKDFNNEADTPDNFQSRRPNTSFCFLDIRSPGLGDTAMYLCATSPHGASGGYNEQFFGPGTRLTVL.